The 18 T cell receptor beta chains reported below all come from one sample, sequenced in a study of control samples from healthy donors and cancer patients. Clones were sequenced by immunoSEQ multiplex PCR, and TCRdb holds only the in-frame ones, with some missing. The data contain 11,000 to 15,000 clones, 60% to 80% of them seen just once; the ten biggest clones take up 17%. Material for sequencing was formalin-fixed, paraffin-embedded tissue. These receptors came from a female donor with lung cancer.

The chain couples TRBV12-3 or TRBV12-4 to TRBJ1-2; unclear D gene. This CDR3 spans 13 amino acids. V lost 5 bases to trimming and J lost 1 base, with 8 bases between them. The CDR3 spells CASSLSLNYGYTF. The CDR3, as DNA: TGTGCCAGCAGTCTTTCCCTTAACTATGGCTACACCTTC.

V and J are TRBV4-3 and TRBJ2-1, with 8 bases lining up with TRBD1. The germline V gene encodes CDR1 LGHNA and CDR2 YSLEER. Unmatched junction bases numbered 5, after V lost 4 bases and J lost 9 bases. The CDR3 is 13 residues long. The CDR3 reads CASSRIQGAEQFF. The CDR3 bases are TGCGCCAGCAGCCGAATCCAGGGGGCTGAGCAGTTCTTC.

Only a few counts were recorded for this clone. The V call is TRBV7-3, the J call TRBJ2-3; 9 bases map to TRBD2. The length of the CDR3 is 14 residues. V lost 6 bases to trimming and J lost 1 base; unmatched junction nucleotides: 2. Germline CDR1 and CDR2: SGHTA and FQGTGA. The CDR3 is CASSQRGGTDTQYF. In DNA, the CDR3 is TGTGCCAGCAGTCAGCGGGGGGGCACAGATACGCAGTATTTT.

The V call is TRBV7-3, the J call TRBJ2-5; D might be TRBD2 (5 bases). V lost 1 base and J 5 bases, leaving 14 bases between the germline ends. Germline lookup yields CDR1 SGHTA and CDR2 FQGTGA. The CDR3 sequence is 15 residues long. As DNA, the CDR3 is TGTGCCAGCAGCTTAAACGCCCGGGATGGGGAGACCCAGTACTTC. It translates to CASSLNARDGETQYF.

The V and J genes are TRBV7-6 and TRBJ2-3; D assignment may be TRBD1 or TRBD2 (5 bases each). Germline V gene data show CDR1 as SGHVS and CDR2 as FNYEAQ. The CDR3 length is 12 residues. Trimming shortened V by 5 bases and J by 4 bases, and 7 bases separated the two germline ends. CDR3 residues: CASSPGPDTQYF. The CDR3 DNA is TGTGCCAGCAGCCCGGGACCAGATACGCAGTATTTT.

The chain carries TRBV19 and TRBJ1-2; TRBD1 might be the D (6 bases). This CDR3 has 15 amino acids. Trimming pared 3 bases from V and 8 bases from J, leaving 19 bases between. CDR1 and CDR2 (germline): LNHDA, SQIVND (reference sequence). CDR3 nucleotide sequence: TGTGCCAGTAGTATGCACCTCGACAGGCTCGTCGGCTACACCTTC. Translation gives CASSMHLDRLVGYTF.

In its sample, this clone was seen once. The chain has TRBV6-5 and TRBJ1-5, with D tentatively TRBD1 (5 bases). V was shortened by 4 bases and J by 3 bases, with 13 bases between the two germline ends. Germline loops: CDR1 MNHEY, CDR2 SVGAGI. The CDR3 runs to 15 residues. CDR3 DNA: TGTGCCAGCAGTTTAAATCAGGGTCACAATCAGCCCCAGCATTTT. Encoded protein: CASSLNQGHNQPQHF.

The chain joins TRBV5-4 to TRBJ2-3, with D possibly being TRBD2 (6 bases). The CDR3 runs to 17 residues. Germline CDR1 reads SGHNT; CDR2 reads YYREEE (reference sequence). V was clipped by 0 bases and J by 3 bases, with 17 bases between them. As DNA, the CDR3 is TGTGCCAGCAGCTTGGGGGGTGGGAGCCGGGGGACAGATACGCAGTATTTT. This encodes CASSLGGGSRGTDTQYF.

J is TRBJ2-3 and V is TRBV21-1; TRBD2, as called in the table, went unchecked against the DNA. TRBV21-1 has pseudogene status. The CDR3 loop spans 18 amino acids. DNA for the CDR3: TGTGCCAGCAACTCAACTCTCAGACTAGCGGGGGACACAGATACGCAGTATTTT. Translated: CASNSTLRLAGDTDTQYF.

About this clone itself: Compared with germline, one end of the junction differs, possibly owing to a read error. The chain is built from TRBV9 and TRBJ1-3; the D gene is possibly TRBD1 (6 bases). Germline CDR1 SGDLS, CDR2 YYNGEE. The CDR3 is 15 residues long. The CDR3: CASSVSDSSGNTIYF. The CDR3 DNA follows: TGTGCCAGCAGCGTATCGGACAGCTCTGGAAATACCATATATTTT. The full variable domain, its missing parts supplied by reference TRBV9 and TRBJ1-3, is DSGVTQTPKHLITATGQRVTLRCSPRSGDLSVYWYQQSLDQGLQFLIQYYNGEERAKGNILERFSAQQFPDLHSELNLSSLELGDSALYFCASSVSDSSGNTIYFGEGSWLTVV.

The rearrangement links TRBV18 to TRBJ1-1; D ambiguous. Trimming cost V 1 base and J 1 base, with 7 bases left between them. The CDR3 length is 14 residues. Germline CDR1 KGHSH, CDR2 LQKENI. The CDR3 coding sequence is TGTGCCAGCTCACCACAGGGCTGGAACACTGAAGCTTTCTTT. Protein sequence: CASSPQGWNTEAFF.

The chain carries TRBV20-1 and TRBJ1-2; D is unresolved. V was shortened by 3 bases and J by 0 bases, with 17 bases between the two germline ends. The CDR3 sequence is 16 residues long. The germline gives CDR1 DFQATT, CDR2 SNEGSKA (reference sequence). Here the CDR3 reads CSASNTGRRSNYGYTF. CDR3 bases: TGCAGTGCTAGTAATACCGGACGGCGGTCTAACTATGGCTACACCTTC.

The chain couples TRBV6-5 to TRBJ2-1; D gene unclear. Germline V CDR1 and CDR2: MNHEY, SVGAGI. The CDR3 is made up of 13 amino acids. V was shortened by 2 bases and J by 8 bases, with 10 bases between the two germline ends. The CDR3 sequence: CASSYQRTHEQFF. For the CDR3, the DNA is TGTGCCAGCAGTTACCAAAGAACCCATGAGCAGTTCTTC.

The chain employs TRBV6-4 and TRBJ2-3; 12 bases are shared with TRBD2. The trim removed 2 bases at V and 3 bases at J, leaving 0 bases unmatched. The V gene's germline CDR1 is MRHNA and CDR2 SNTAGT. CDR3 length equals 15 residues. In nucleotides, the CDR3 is TGTGCCAGCAGTGACGGGACTAGCGGGACAGATACGCAGTATTTT. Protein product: CASSDGTSGTDTQYF.

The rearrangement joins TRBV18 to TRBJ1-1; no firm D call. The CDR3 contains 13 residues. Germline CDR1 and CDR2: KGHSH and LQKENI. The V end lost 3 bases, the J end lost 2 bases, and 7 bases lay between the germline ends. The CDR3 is CASSPEVNTEAFF. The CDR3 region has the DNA TGTGCCAGCTCACCTGAGGTCAACACTGAAGCTTTCTTT.

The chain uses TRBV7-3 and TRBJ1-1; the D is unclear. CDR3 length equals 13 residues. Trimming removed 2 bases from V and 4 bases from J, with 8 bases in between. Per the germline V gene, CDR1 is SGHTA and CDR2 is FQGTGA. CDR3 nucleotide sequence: TGTGCCAGCAGCTTAGATCGGGTCACTGAAGCTTTCTTT. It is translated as CASSLDRVTEAFF.

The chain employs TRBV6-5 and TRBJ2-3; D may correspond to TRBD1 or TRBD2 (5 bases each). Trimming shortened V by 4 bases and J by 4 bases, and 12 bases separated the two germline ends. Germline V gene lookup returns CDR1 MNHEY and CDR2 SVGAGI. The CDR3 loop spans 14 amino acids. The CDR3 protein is CASSSPGAADTQYF. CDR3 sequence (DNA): TGTGCCAGCAGTTCCCCCGGGGCGGCAGATACGCAGTATTTT.

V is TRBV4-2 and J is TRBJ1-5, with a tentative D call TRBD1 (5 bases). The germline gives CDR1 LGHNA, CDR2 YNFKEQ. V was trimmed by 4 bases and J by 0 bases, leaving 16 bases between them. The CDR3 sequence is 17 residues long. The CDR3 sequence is CASSPLDQGDSNQPQHF. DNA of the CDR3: TGTGCCAGCAGCCCTTTAGACCAGGGTGATAGCAATCAGCCCCAGCATTTT.